This is a list of T cell receptor beta chains from one sample in a study of blood T cell repertoires in COVID-19. Assay used: immunoSEQ multiplex PCR; TCRdb lists only in-frame clones, some missing. This sample has roughly 100,000 clones, with 80% to 90% found just once. The specimen sequenced was peripheral blood. These receptors came from a woman aged 55 to 70 with acute or convalescent COVID-19. The CDR3 runs from the conserved cysteine through the conserved F or W. A D gene is named only where the DNA matches it firmly. Size is omitted from some rows. Given values are once, few, many or a class for expanded clones.

TRBV19,TRBD1,NA,TRBJ2-2,CASSFSRDRVTGELFF,TGTGCCAGTAGCTTTAGCCGGGACAGGGTAACCGGGGAGCTGTTTTTT
TRBV2,NA,NA,TRBJ1-2,CASSQEFYGYTF,TGTGCCAGTTCACAGGAGTTCTATGGCTACACCTTC
TRBV6-5,TRBD2,NA,TRBJ2-3,CASSSSTSGRTDTQYF,TGTGCCAGCAGTTCCTCGACTAGCGGGAGAACAGATACGCAGTATTTT
TRBV4-2,TRBD1,NA,TRBJ1-2,CASSQVSFGQGNYGYTF,TGTGCCAGCAGCCAAGTCTCTTTCGGACAGGGGAACTATGGCTACACCTTC
TRBV18,TRBD1,NA,TRBJ1-2,CASSPSGTDRGYTF,TGTGCCAGCTCACCATCTGGGACAGACAGGGGCTACACCTTC
TRBV19,NA,NA,TRBJ2-1,CASRMTRVSSYNEQFF,TGTGCCAGTAGGATGACTAGGGTGAGCTCCTACAATGAGCAGTTCTTC
TRBV5-1,TRBD2,NA,TRBJ2-1,CASSLGYGGGSSYNEQFF,TGCGCCAGCAGCTTGGGATATGGAGGCGGGAGCTCCTACAATGAGCAGTTCTTC
TRBV3-1/TRBV3-2,NA,NA,TRBJ1-2,CVSSQSYREGYGYTF,TGTGTCAGCAGCCAATCATACAGGGAGGGCTATGGCTACACCTTC
TRBV12-3/TRBV12-4,TRBD1,NA,TRBJ2-1,CASSIGQGNEQFF,TGTGCCAGCAGTATCGGACAGGGGAATGAGCAGTTCTTC
TRBV7-9,NA,NA,TRBJ2-7,CASSLPPGQLGYEQYF,TGTGCCAGCAGCTTACCCCCCGGACAGTTAGGGTACGAGCAGTACTTC
TRBV10-2,NA,NA,TRBJ1-1,CASSEWPGMNTEAFF,TGCGCCAGCAGTGAGTGGCCAGGAATGAACACTGAAGCTTTCTTT
TRBV27,NA,NA,TRBJ1-5,CASRLRGGGNQPQHF,TGTGCCAGCAGGTTGAGGGGAGGGGGAAATCAGCCCCAGCATTTT
TRBV29-1,TRBD2,NA,TRBJ2-1,CSVEDLLAGGPFGDEQFF,TGCAGCGTTGAAGATCTACTAGCGGGAGGGCCCTTTGGAGATGAGCAGTTCTTC
TRBV29-1,NA,once,TRBJ2-3,CSVDSGDTQYF,TGCAGCGTTGATTCAGGGGATACGCAGTATTTT
TRBV7-9,NA,NA,TRBJ1-4,CASSSRVRGEKLFF,TGTGCCAGCAGCTCCAGAGTCCGGGGAGAAAAACTGTTTTTT
TRBV5-4,NA,few,TRBJ2-7,CASSVGQALHEQYF,TGTGCCAGCAGCGTGGGACAAGCCCTCCACGAGCAGTACTTC
TRBV28,NA,NA,TRBJ2-7,CASSLSTSKQYF,TGTGCCAGCAGTTTAAGTACGAGCAAGCAGTACTTC
TRBV5-8,TRBD2,few,TRBJ2-1,CASSDPSGRNSYNEQFF,TGTGCCAGCAGCGATCCTAGCGGGAGGAATAGCTACAATGAGCAGTTCTTC
TRBV5-1,NA,NA,TRBJ2-5,CASSAQGLQETQYF,TGCGCCAGCAGCGCGCAGGGACTCCAAGAGACCCAGTACTTC
TRBV30,TRBD1,once,TRBJ2-1,CAWSGFQGAREQFF,TGTGCCTGGAGTGGTTTTCAGGGGGCACGGGAGCAGTTCTTC
TRBV7-2,NA,NA,TRBJ1-1,CASSFPGQGEAFF,TGTGCCAGCAGCTTCCCGGGACAAGGTGAAGCTTTCTTT
TRBV6-5,TRBD1,NA,TRBJ1-6,CASSYGGGNDSPLHF,TGTGCCAGCAGTTACGGAGGGGGCAACGATTCACCCCTCCACTTT
TRBV5-1,TRBD2,NA,TRBJ2-1,CASSQGLGVNNEQFF,TGCGCCAGCAGCCAAGGACTAGGAGTCAACAATGAGCAGTTCTTC
TRBV2,NA,NA,TRBJ1-3,CASRKTGTVYF,TGTGCCAGCAGGAAGACAGGAACAGTTTATTTT
TRBV19,NA,NA,TRBJ2-2,CASSILVTGELFF,TGTGCCAGTAGTATTTTAGTTACCGGGGAGCTGTTTTTT
TRBV2,NA,NA,TRBJ2-2,CASTVTGMAGELFF,TGTGCCAGCACTGTCACAGGGATGGCCGGGGAGCTGTTTTTT
TRBV6-5,TRBD1,NA,TRBJ1-4,CASSFRDRGEKLFF,TGTGCCAGCAGCTTCCGGGACAGGGGTGAAAAACTGTTTTTT
TRBV30,TRBD1,NA,TRBJ1-1,CAWTGTDTEAFF,TGTGCCTGGACTGGGACAGACACTGAAGCTTTCTTT
TRBV28,NA,few,TRBJ1-1,CASSLPAGTEAFF,TGTGCCAGCAGCCTCCCGGCGGGCACTGAAGCTTTCTTT
TRBV5-5,NA,few,TRBJ1-1,CASSLKDMSAFF,TGTGCCAGCAGCTTGAAAGACATGAGCGCTTTCTTT
TRBV28,TRBD1,NA,TRBJ1-5,CASSSGTGGNQPQHF,TGTGCCAGCAGTTCCGGGACAGGGGGGAATCAGCCCCAGCATTTT
TRBV7-8,TRBD2,NA,TRBJ2-1,CASSSPGTSGKSSYNEQFF,TGTGCCAGCAGCTCACCCGGGACTAGCGGTAAAAGCTCCTACAATGAGCAGTTCTTC
TRBV10-3,NA,NA,TRBJ1-4,CAISDPGGNEKLFF,TGTGCCATCAGTGACCCGGGGGGAAATGAAAAACTGTTTTTT
TRBV11-2,NA,few,TRBJ2-7,CASSPFTSYEQYF,TGTGCCAGCAGCCCGTTTACATCCTACGAGCAGTACTTC
TRBV7-3,NA,NA,TRBJ2-1,CASSLAGRDNEQFF,TGTGCCAGCAGCTTAGCGGGACGCGACAATGAGCAGTTCTTC
TRBV5-8,NA,NA,TRBJ2-7,CASSFQGSTYEQYF,TGTGCCAGCAGCTTTCAGGGGTCAACCTACGAGCAGTACTTC
TRBV14,NA,NA,TRBJ1-6,CASSPGNSPLHF,TGTGCCAGCAGCCCGGGAAATTCACCCCTCCACTTT
TRBV28,NA,once,TRBJ1-2,CASSSPGNNYGYTF,TGTGCCAGCAGTTCCCCGGGGAATAACTATGGCTACACCTTC
TRBV5-1,TRBD2,NA,TRBJ2-3,CASRSGTSGFFTDTQYF,TGCGCCAGCAGGTCCGGGACTAGCGGTTTTTTCACAGATACGCAGTATTTT
TRBV5-6,NA,NA,TRBJ2-5,CASSLGGAWGGAETQYF,TGTGCCAGCAGCTTGGGGGGGGCGTGGGGGGGCGCAGAGACCCAGTACTTC
TRBV19,TRBD2,once,TRBJ2-3,CASSGLAGAYDTQYF,TGTGCCAGCAGTGGACTAGCGGGAGCTTATGATACGCAGTATTTT